These T cell receptor beta chains were read from a single sample in a study of response to subunit inactivated influenza vaccine. Each CDR3 protein gets one entry after TCRdb re-called the RT-PCR reads with MiXCR. The repertoire consists of around 600,000 distinct CDR3 sequences, with about 10% occurring once and the leading ten covering approximately 10%. Separately, the same data were catalogued under a study of T cells expressing NK-cell markers.

Material: PBMCs from blood, obtained on the day of vaccination. The receptors were sampled from a man aged 50 or older who received an inactivated influenza vaccine. Each CDR3 is given with its conserved first and last residue. Fields, in order: clone size, D gene, J gene, V gene, CDR3 DNA, CDR3 protein. A D gene is named only where the DNA matches it firmly. Some rows have no size entry. The others give once, few or many, or a class for an expanded clone.

>many|NA|TRBJ2-2|TRBV6-2/TRBV6-3
TGTGCCAGCAGCAAGGAGGGTACGGGCACCGGGGAGCTGTTTTTT
CASSKEGTGTGELFF
>NA|NA|TRBJ1-3|TRBV29-1
TGCAGCGTCGCCCGACTGGGGGGAAACACCATATATTTT
CSVARLGGNTIYF
>NA|NA|TRBJ2-3|TRBV10-3
TGTGCCATCAGTGAATCTCGCTCGAGCATAGATACGCAGTATTTT
CAISESRSSIDTQYF
>few|TRBD2|TRBJ2-7|TRBV4-1
TGCGCCAGCAGGGTGCTAGCGGGAGGCAGGTACGAGCAGTACTTC
CASRVLAGGRYEQYF
>medium-sized|NA|TRBJ2-2|TRBV20-1
TGCAGTGCTAGAGATCCTGGAGGGATGCGTTCCGGGGAGCTGTTTTTT
CSARDPGGMRSGELFF
>many|NA|TRBJ2-1|TRBV2
TGTGCCAGCAGTGTTACAGACACTTACAATGAGCAGTTCTTC
CASSVTDTYNEQFF
>NA|NA|TRBJ2-1|TRBV12-3/TRBV12-4
TGTGCCAGCACCGAGAAGACAGGACCCTACAATGAGCAGTTCTTC
CASTEKTGPYNEQFF
>NA|NA|TRBJ1-5|TRBV6-2/TRBV6-3
TGTGCCAGCAGTTATGGTTATAGCAATCAGCCCCAGCATTTT
CASSYGYSNQPQHF
>NA|NA|TRBJ2-3|TRBV14
TGTGCCAGCAGCCAAGGCCTGACAGATACGCAGTATTTT
CASSQGLTDTQYF
>few|NA|TRBJ2-7|TRBV5-1
TGCGCCAGCAGCTTGTTGGGTGAGGCATACGAGCAGTACTTC
CASSLLGEAYEQYF
>many|TRBD2|TRBJ2-3|TRBV28
TGTGCCAGCAGGACTAGCGGGAGGTCAGATACGCAGTATTTT
CASRTSGRSDTQYF
>many|NA|TRBJ1-2|TRBV6-5
TGTGCCAGCAGCTTAACACGGAACTATGGCTACACCTTC
CASSLTRNYGYTF
>NA|TRBD2|TRBJ2-3|TRBV11-2
TGTGCCAGCAGGGATAGCGGGGCGCGGGATACGCAGTATTTT
CASRDSGARDTQYF
>NA|TRBD2|TRBJ2-3|TRBV2
TGTGCCAGCAGTGAAGCCGGGACTATATTACGCCCAGATACGCAGTATTTT
CASSEAGTILRPDTQYF
>many|NA|TRBJ2-3|TRBV29-1
TGCAGCGTCCACCTGGGGAGCGGTACAGATACGCAGTATTTT
CSVHLGSGTDTQYF